One T cell receptor beta chain is described in this entry. The limits of the CDR3 on the DNA are not certain, so only TCRdb's listed CDR3 is given. This sample was included in a study of CD8 T cells in Susac syndrome. In contrast to the negatively isolated CD8+ and CD4+ T cells, TEMRA cells were FACS-enriched. Reverse transcription of about 0.5 to 1 ug RNA was carried out with random hexamers. The TCR beta CDR3 was amplified by immunoSEQ multiplex PCR across 54 Vbeta, 13 Jbeta. TCRdb re-analysed the immunoSEQ multiplex PCR reads in MiXCR, keeping a single row per CDR3 protein. The sample consists of approximately 100,000 distinct CDR3 sequences, 85% to 95% of them appearing once. Including both end residues, the CDR3 is 17 amino acids long. Germline CDR1 and CDR2: MNHEY and SVGEGT.

The sequence was obtained from a human donor in good health. The sample consisted of CD4+ T cells from PBMCs. The genes are TRBV6-2 or TRBV6-3 and TRBJ1-1; the DNA was not used to check the table's D call, TRBD1. CDR3 region: CASSYYTFGSENTEAFF.